These 13 T cell receptor beta chains originate from one sample sequenced in a study of cytomegalovirus exposure and HLA in healthy donors (TCRdb year 2017). The library was built by means of the immunoSEQ multiplex PCR assay. The multiplex PCR relied on a mix of 60 forward primers for TCR Vbeta segments and 13 reverse primers for TCR Jbeta segments. The clones in this table, taken by TCRdb from immuneACCESS, are in-frame only. Not every clone is retained; where verified, under half of the shortfall comes from an unresolved V gene, and the cause of the rest is unknown. This sample holds about 200,000 clones; 70% to 80% were observed only once. Approximately 4.4% of the sample rests with the top ten. Sequences were obtained from PBMCs. The receptors come from a woman between 25 and 40 years old in good health and CMV-seropositive.

J is TRBJ1-2 and V is TRBV5-4; 7 nucleotides align to TRBD1. CDR3 length: 13 residues. CDR1 SGHNT and CDR2 YYREEE come from the germline V gene (reference sequence). Germline trimming cut 5 bases from V and 6 bases from J; bases unmatched to any gene: 7. The CDR3 is CASRLTGSHGYTF. The CDR3 DNA reads TGTGCCAGCAGATTGACAGGGTCCCATGGCTACACCTTC.

This chain uses TRBV29-1 with TRBJ1-2; D ambiguous. With 3 bases removed from V and 2 bases from J, the gap between germline ends came to 19 bases. The CDR3 is made up of 16 amino acids. Germline V CDR1 and CDR2: SQVTM, ANQGSEA. CDR3 sequence (DNA): TGCAGCGTTGACTCGATCCGGGATCAAATAAACTATGGCTACACCTTC. Protein sequence: CSVDSIRDQINYGYTF.

This clone showed up just a few times. The chain combines TRBV7-8 with TRBJ2-1; 7 bases are a match to TRBD2. With 5 bases clipped from V and 2 bases from J, the junction kept 6 bases outside the gene matches. CDR1 and CDR2 from the germline V gene are SGHVS and FQNEAQ. The CDR3 sequence is 15 residues long. CDR3: CASSPAGMTYNEQFF. CDR3 sequence (DNA): TGTGCCAGCAGCCCAGCGGGGATGACCTACAATGAGCAGTTCTTC.

The rearrangement uses TRBV7-9 and TRBJ1-1; no clear D gene. CDR1 and CDR2 (germline): SEHNR, FQNEAQ (reference sequence). CDR3 size: 12 residues. V was pared by 3 bases and J by 1 base, with 3 bases between. The CDR3 sequence is CASSFRNTEAFF. CDR3 nucleotides: TGTGCCAGCAGCTTCAGGAACACTGAAGCTTTCTTT.

J is TRBJ1-1 and V is TRBV9, with D maybe TRBD1 (5 bases). The CDR3 covers 18 residues. With 5 bases removed from V and 3 bases from J, the gap between germline ends came to 26 bases. The germline V gene has CDR1 SGDLS and CDR2 YYNGEE. DNA of the CDR3: TGTGCCAGCAGAAAAATTGGGCCTCGGGGGGGTTTAGACACTGAAGCTTTCTTT. This sequence encodes CASRKIGPRGGLDTEAFF.

In its sample, this clone was seen a few times. The chain links TRBV11-3 to TRBJ2-5; D is undetermined. The CDR3 length is 14 residues. V was trimmed by 5 bases and J by 5 bases, leaving 15 bases between them. Germline CDR1 and CDR2: SGHNT and YENEEA. The chain's CDR3 is CASSLVRGAETQYF. The CDR3 bases are TGTGCCAGCAGCCTAGTGAGAGGAGCTGAGACCCAGTACTTC.

The V gene is TRBV7-2, the J gene TRBJ2-1; 8 nucleotides align to TRBD2. Germline CDR1 and CDR2: SGHTA and FQGNSA. V was clipped by 1 base and J by 10 bases; unmatched bases: 6. There are 14 residues in the CDR3. The CDR3 loop is CASSLGRASGEQFF. The CDR3 nucleotides read TGTGCCAGCAGCTTAGGGAGGGCTAGCGGGGAGCAGTTCTTC.

This chain links TRBV11-2 with TRBJ2-7; D possibly corresponds to TRBD1 (6 bases). There are 15 residues in the CDR3. Germline CDR1 is SGHAT and CDR2 is FQNNGV. The V gene lost 4 bases and the J gene lost 3 bases, with 16 bases spanning the gap. The chain's CDR3 is CASSSVRGPNYEQYF. CDR3 sequence (DNA): TGTGCCAGCAGCTCCGTCAGGGGTCCTAACTACGAGCAGTACTTC.

Note on this clone: This CDR3 is also generated by other DNA sequences in the sample. The chain has TRBV6-5 and TRBJ1-4, with 7 bases fitting TRBD1. Germline CDR1 is MNHEY and CDR2 is SVGAGI. This CDR3 is built from 14 residues. V was pared by 5 bases and J by 7 bases, with 7 bases of the junction left unmatched. The CDR3 DNA is TGTGCCAGCAGTAGACAGGGAAGAGGTGAAAAACTGTTTTTT. This encodes CASSRQGRGEKLFF.

In this sample, this clone turned up once. The chain links TRBV4-1 to TRBJ2-1, with TRBD2 as a possible D gene (6 bases). The CDR3 length is 19 residues. V lost 0 bases, J lost 0 bases, and 18 bases lay in between. CDR1 and CDR2 (germline): MGHRA, YSYEKL. The CDR3 spells CASSQDVLALVSSYNEQFF. DNA of the CDR3: TGCGCCAGCAGCCAAGATGTACTAGCCCTAGTGAGCTCCTACAATGAGCAGTTCTTC.

The CDR3 sequence: CASSSGTEIYEQYF. The CDR3 nucleotides are TGTGCCAGTAGCTCCGGGACAGAAATCTACGAGCAGTACTTC. This chain uses TRBV19 with TRBJ2-7; 7 nucleotides match TRBD1. The CDR3 contains 14 residues. V dropped 6 bases and J dropped 3; count of bases not matched to a gene: 8. The germline V gene has CDR1 LNHDA and CDR2 SQIVND (reference sequence).

The chain uses TRBV4-3 and TRBJ2-1; unclear D gene. Trimming stripped 0 bases from V and 8 bases from J, with 11 bases between. Germline V gives CDR1 LGHNA, CDR2 YSLEER. This CDR3 is 14 amino acids long. CDR3 DNA: TGCGCCAGCAGCCAAGATCGGCAGGTCCATGAGCAGTTCTTC. The encoded protein is CASSQDRQVHEQFF.

The genes are TRBV7-2 and TRBJ2-5, with 10 bases that match TRBD1. The CDR3 totals 14 residues. The V and J ends lost 5 bases and 5 bases, in that order; junction bases with no gene match: 5. Germline assignment: CDR1 SGHTA and CDR2 FQGNSA. The CDR3 coding sequence is TGTGCCAGCAGCCTACCGACAGGGGGCGAGACCCAGTACTTC. Translating gives CASSLPTGGETQYF.